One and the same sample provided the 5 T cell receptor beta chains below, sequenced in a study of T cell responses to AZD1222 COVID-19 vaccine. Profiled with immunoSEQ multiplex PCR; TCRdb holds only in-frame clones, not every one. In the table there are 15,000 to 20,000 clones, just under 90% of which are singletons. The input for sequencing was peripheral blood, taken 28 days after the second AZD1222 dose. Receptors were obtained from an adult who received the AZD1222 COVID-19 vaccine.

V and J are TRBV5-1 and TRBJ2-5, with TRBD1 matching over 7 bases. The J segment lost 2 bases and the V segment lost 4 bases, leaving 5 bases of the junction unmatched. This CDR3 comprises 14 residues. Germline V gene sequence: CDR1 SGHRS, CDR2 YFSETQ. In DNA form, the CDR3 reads TGCGCCAGCAGCGTTCGGACAGGACAAGAGACCCAGTACTTC. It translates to CASSVRTGQETQYF.

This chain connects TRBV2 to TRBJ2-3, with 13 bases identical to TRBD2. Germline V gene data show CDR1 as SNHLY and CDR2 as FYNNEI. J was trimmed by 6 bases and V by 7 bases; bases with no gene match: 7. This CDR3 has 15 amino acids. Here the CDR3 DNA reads TGTGCCAGCACCCCTACTAGCGGGAGGGCGGATACGCAGTATTTT. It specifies CASTPTSGRADTQYF. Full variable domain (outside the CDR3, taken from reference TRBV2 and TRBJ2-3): EPEVTQTPSHQVTQMGQEVILRCVPISNHLYFYWYRQILGQKVEFLVSFYNNEISEKSEIFDDQFSVERPDGSNFTLKIRSTKLEDSAMYFCASTPTSGRADTQYFGPGTRLTVL.

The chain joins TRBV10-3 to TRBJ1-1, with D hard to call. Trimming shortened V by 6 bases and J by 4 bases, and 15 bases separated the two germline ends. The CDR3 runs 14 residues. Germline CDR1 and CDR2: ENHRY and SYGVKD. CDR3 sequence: CAIRGTSEATEAFF. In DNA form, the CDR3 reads TGTGCCATCAGGGGCACTTCAGAGGCCACTGAAGCTTTCTTT.

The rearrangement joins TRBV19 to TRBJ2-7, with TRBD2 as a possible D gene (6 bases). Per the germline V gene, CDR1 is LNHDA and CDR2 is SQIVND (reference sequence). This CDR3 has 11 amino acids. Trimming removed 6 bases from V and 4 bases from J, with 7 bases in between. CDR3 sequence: CASRRDYEQYV. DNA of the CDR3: TGTGCCAGTAGGCGGGATTACGAGCAGTACGTC.

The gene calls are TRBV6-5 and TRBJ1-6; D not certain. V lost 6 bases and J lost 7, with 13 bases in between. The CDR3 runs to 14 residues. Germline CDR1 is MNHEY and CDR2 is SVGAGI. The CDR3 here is CASSRDRPNSPLHF. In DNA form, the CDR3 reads TGTGCCAGCAGCCGTGATCGACCCAATTCACCCCTCCACTTT.